This TCR beta chain was sequenced for a study of cytomegalovirus exposure and HLA in healthy donors. Study information: An analysis done earlier identified almost 120 million unique TCR beta sequences from approximately 200 million T cells.

A remark on this clone: Its antigen is still unknown.

Researchers ran the PCR with 60 Vbeta and 13 Jbeta primers. Assay used: immunoSEQ multiplex PCR; TCRdb lists only in-frame clones, some missing. The data contain approximately 200,000 clones, around 78% of them singletons. The CDR3 has 15 residues. Looked up from germline, CDR1 is SGHRS and CDR2 is YFSETQ. The V and J ends lost 4 bases and 9 bases, in that order; junction bases with no gene match: 9. Regarding the study as a whole: A later analysis reportedly found fewer N-insertions in an Asian-associated ancestry cluster than the roughly 670-donor mean. Some highly shared sequence variants likely arose as a pipeline artifact.

The clonotype originates from a young man in good health and CMV-seronegative. The chain recombines TRBV5-1 with TRBJ2-1, with TRBD2 matching 11 bases. Sequenced sample: PBMCs. CDR3 protein: CASSETSGSVGEQFF. CDR3 DNA sequence: TGCGCCAGCAGCGAAACTAGCGGGAGTGTAGGTGAGCAGTTCTTC. The full variable domain, completed using reference TRBV5-1 and TRBJ2-1, is KAGVTQTPRYLIKTRGQQVTLSCSPISGHRSVSWYQQTPGQGLQFLFEYFSETQRNKGNFPGRFSGRQFSNSRSEMNVSTLELGDSALYLCASSETSGSVGEQFFGPGTRLTVL.